The clone carrying this T cell receptor (beta chain) was picked up many times. Trimming removed 6 bases from V and 3 bases from J, with 17 bases in between. The CDR3 is made up of 14 amino acids. Per germline, CDR1 SQVTM and CDR2 ANQGSEA. Library construction involved attaching unique molecular identifiers to individual cDNA molecules, which allowed quantitative, reproducible TCR counting. Source study methods: TCR counts had a median of about 99,000 per sample and spanned roughly 23,224 to 750,000. One entry per CDR3 protein, called by TCRdb with MiXCR from the RACE reads. These V and J calls are TCRdb output, not the study's own analysis. Here the sample spans some 120,000 distinct CDR3 sequences, approximately 9.5% being singletons. These data originate in a study of human T cells and chemical hapten exposure. Regarding time point: healthy volunteer bleed at 2 weeks. Extraction of total RNA was performed on unfractionated whole blood.

This clonotype originated in a male donor in good health. Some clones in this sample may be carry-over from other donors' samples. Sequencing was performed on whole blood. This chain links TRBV29-1 with TRBJ1-1; D not certain. CDR3 sequence reads: CSVCPQEGYTEAFF. CDR3 DNA: TGCAGCGTGTGTCCTCAGGAAGGCTACACTGAAGCTTTCTTT.